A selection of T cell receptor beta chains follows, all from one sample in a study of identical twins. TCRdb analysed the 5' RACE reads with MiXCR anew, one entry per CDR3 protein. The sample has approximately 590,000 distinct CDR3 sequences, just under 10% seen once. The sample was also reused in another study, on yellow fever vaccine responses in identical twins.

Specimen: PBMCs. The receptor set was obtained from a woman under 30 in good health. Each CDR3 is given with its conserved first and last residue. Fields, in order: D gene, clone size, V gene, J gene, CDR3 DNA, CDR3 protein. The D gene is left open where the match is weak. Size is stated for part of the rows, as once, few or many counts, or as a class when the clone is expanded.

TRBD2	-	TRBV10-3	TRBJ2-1	TGTGCCATCAGTGAGGGGAAAGGGACTAGCGGGAACGATGAGCAGTTCTTC	CAISEGKGTSGNDEQFF
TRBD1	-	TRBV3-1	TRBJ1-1	TGTGCCAGCAGCCAAGAACTCGGACAGGCCGGGGGCACTGAAGCTTTCTTT	CASSQELGQAGGTEAFF
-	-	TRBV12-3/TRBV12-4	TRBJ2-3	TGTGCCAGCAGTTTGGACGGACACAGGGATACGCAGTATTTT	CASSLDGHRDTQYF
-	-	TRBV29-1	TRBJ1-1	TGCAGCGTGAAGACAGGCCCTTTGACTGAAGCTTTCTTT	CSVKTGPLTEAFF
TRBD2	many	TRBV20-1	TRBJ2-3	TGCAGTGCTAGAGATCCTTGGCTAGCGGGGGGGCTAACAGATACGCAGTATTTT	CSARDPWLAGGLTDTQYF
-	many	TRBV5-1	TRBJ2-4	TGCGCCAGCAGCTTGACGTTAGCCAAAAACATTCAGTACTTC	CASSLTLAKNIQYF
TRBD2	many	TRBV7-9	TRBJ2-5	TGTGCCAGCAGCTCCAGAGGAGCGGGGAATTACCAAGAGACCCAGTACTTC	CASSSRGAGNYQETQYF
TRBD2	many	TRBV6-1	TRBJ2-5	TGTGCCAGCAGTGTAGGGACTAGCGGGGGGGGGTACCAAGAGACCCAGTACTTC	CASSVGTSGGGYQETQYF
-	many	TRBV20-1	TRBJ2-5	TGCAGTGCCAGGGGGAGGGGTCAAGAGACCCAGTACTTC	CSARGRGQETQYF
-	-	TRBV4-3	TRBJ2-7	TGCGCCAGCAGCCAAGATGGGGACTCGCTCTACGAGCAGTACTTC	CASSQDGDSLYEQYF
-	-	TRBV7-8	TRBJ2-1	TGTGCCAGCAGCTTAGGGGTTATAGTCAACAATGAGCAGTTCTTC	CASSLGVIVNNEQFF
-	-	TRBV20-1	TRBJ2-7	TGCAGTGCTAGAGACGTGCTCGGGACACTGCTCTACGAGCAGTACTTC	CSARDVLGTLLYEQYF
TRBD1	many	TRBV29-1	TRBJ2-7	TGCAGCGCTAACAGGGGGCCCTACGAGCAGTACTTC	CSANRGPYEQYF
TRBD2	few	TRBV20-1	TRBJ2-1	TGCAGTCCACGAGGGGCACTAGCGGGTTATAATGAGCAGTTCTTC	CSPRGALAGYNEQFF
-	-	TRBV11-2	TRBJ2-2	TGTGCCAGCAGCTTAGATACTAGTAAGGGGACGTCGGTAAATACCGGGGAGCTGTTTTTT	CASSLDTSKGTSVNTGELFF
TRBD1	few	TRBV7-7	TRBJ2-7	TGTGCTAGCAGCAAGGACAGGGGGAACTACGAGCAGTACTTC	CASSKDRGNYEQYF
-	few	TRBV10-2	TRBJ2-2	TGCGCCAGCAGTAAGGGGGTTGTACGGACCGGGGAGCTGTTTTTT	CASSKGVVRTGELFF
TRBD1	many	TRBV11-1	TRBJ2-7	TGTGCCAGCAGCTCCAGATTCGTCCCCGGGACAGGGTTCTACGAGCAGTACTTC	CASSSRFVPGTGFYEQYF
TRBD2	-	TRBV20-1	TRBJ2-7	TGCAGTGCTCCAGCTTCCAGCGGGAGGGCCAAACGCATTTACGAGCAGTACTTC	CSAPASSGRAKRIYEQYF
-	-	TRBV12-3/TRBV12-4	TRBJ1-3	TGTGCCAGCAGTTTTAACATACGGGGTTCGCGAGGAAACACCATATATTTT	CASSFNIRGSRGNTIYF
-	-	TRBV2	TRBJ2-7	TGTGCCAGCAGCGAGGACGTCTGGCCCTACGAGCAGTACTTC	CASSEDVWPYEQYF
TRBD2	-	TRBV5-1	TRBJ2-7	TGCGCCAGCAGCTACCCCGGGCGGGAGTCCCGCGAGCAGTACTTC	CASSYPGRESREQYF
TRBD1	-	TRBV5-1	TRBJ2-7	TGCGCCACCCGGACAGGGGACTCCTACGAGCAGTACTTC	CATRTGDSYEQYF
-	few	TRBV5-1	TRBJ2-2	TGCGCCAGCAGCTTGGATGGGAAGGCCGGGGAGCTGTTTTTT	CASSLDGKAGELFF
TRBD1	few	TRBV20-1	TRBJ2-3	TGCAGTGCCCTTCGGACAGGGGCCACAGATACGCAGTATTTT	CSALRTGATDTQYF
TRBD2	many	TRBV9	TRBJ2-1	TGTGCCAGCAGCGTAGAGGGACTAGTTGTCGGTGAGCAGTTCTTC	CASSVEGLVVGEQFF
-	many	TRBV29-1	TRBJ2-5	TGCAGCGTTGTACGCGAGACAGAGACCCAGTACTTC	CSVVRETETQYF
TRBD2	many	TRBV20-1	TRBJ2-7	TGCAGTGCCCACACTAGCGTTGGCACCTACGAGCAGTACTTC	CSAHTSVGTYEQYF
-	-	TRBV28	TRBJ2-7	TGTGCCAGCAGGTACCGGGCCCAATCCTACGAGCAGTACTTC	CASRYRAQSYEQYF
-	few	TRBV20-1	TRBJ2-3	TGCAGTGCTAGAAGGGCCGGGGCCGTCGGCACAGATACGCAGTATTTT	CSARRAGAVGTDTQYF
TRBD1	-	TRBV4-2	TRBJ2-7	TGTGCCAGCAGCCAGACGGACAGGGCTTCCTACGAGCAGTACTTC	CASSQTDRASYEQYF
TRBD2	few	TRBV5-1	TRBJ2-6	TGCGCCAGCAGCTTACTAGCGGGAGTATCTGGGGCCAACGTCCTGACTTTC	CASSLLAGVSGANVLTF
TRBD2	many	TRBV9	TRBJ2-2	TGTGCCAGCAGCGTAGAGTTGCGGGGGGGTAGCACCGGGGAGCTGTTTTTT	CASSVELRGGSTGELFF
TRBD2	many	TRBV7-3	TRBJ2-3	TGTGCCAGCAGCTTACTCCGGGGGGACACAGATACGCAGTATTTT	CASSLLRGDTDTQYF
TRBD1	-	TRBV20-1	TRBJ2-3	TGCAGTGCTCCATCCCCACCGACAGGGAGCGTAGATACGCAGTATTTT	CSAPSPPTGSVDTQYF
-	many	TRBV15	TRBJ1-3	TGTGCCACCGCCTTAGCCCGTCCTGGAAACACCATATATTTT	CATALARPGNTIYF
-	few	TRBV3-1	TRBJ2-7	TGTGCCAGCAGTTCTTCCGGGCCCTACGAGCAGTACTTC	CASSSSGPYEQYF
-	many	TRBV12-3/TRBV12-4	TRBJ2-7	TGTGCCAGCAGTTTAAAGGCGGGGCAGGGAGTTTTGTACGAGCAGTACTTC	CASSLKAGQGVLYEQYF
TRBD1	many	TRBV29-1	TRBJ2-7	TGCAGCGTTGGGACAGGGTTCGACGAGCAGTACTTC	CSVGTGFDEQYF
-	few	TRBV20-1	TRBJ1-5	TGCAGTGCTAGAGGAGACAGCGCCCAGCATTTT	CSARGDSAQHF
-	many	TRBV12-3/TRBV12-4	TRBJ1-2	TGTGCCAGCAATGGTCCGGACATACGGGATGGCTACACCTTC	CASNGPDIRDGYTF
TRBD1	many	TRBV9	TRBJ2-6	TGTGCCAGCAGCATCCCCCGCGGGACAGGGAACTCTGGGGCCAACGTCCTGACTTTC	CASSIPRGTGNSGANVLTF
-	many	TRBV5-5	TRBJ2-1	TGTGCCAGCGGCGACCGGACGGGGATTGGGAATGAGCAGTTCTTC	CASGDRTGIGNEQFF
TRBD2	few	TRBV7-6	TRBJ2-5	TGTGCCAGCAGCTTAAACCCCGGGACTAGCGGGGGGGAGACCCAGTACTTC	CASSLNPGTSGGETQYF
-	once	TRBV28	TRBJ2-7	TGTGCCAGCAGTTCGATTGGGACCCGGCAGACAGGCGACCCCTACGAGCAGTACTTC	CASSSIGTRQTGDPYEQYF